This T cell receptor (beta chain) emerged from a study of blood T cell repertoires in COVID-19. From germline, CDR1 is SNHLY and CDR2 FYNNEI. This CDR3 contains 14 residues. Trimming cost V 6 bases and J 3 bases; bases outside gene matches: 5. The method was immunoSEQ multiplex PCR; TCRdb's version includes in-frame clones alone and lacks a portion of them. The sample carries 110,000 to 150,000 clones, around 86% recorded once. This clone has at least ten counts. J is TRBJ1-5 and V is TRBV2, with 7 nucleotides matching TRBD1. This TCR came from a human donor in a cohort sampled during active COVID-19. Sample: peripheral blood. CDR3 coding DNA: TGTGCCAGCAGAAAGACAGGGAACAATCAGCCCCAGCATTTT. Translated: CASRKTGNNQPQHF.